This TCR beta chain is drawn from a study of regulatory T cells in long-lasting Graves disease. Study findings and constraints: Lower TCR diversity characterized persistent Graves' patients relative to newly diagnosed patients.

The time point: newly diagnosed GD, antithyroid drugs for less than 3 months. PBMCs provided the RNA from which the TCR library was made. Under American Thyroid Association guidelines, Graves' disease was diagnosed. This CDR3 contains 15 residues. The J segment lost 4 bases and the V segment lost 3 bases, leaving 5 bases of the junction unmatched. Germline V CDR1 and CDR2: WSHSY, SAAADI. Library construction for TCR beta used iRepertoire HTBI primers and Arm-PCR of CDR3 regions. Each CDR3 protein gets one entry after TCRdb re-called the multiplex PCR reads with MiXCR. Here the sample spans some 460,000 distinct CDR3 sequences, roughly 17% being singletons. This clonotype was counted between two and nine times. Antigen specificity is unknown. These same records also appear under a second study, on T cells in Graves' hyperthyroidism and ophthalmopathy. From that study: Clinicians diagnosed patients from clinical symptoms, serum thyroxine and TRAb, thyroid ultrasound and orbital computed tomography. Using the HTBI primer set, a first-round RT-PCR was run on the TCR CDR3.

The gene calls are TRBV10-2 and TRBJ2-1; 8 nucleotides agree with TRBD2. Sample: peripheral blood mononuclear cells (PBMCs), taken at new diagnosis, from a patient treated with antithyroid drugs. This receptor was identified in a middle-aged man with Graves disease. CDR3 DNA sequence: TGCGCCAGCAGTGACGCCGGGAGGGGTTACAATGAGCAGTTCTTC. It encodes CASSDAGRGYNEQFF.